The rows below give T cell receptor beta chains drawn from one sample of a study of shared clonotypes between healthy human individuals. This table comes from immunoSEQ multiplex PCR, and its TCRdb copy is limited to in-frame clones, with some not included. The table records roughly 590,000 clones, over 95% of them present only once. Sequencing input: naive CD8+ T cells sorted from blood. The receptors originated from a woman under 40 in good health. Both conserved end residues are part of each CDR3. A D gene is named only where the DNA matches it firmly. Clone size appears in some rows only: once, few, many, or a class for an expanded clone.

>.|TRBD1|TRBV9|TRBJ1-4
TGTGCCAGCAGCGTAGGGGACAGGGTATATGAAAAACTGTTTTTT
CASSVGDRVYEKLFF
>.|TRBD2|TRBV19|TRBJ2-7
TGTGCCAGTAGTATGTGGTTAGCGGGAGGGCCAGGATACGAGCAGTACTTC
CASSMWLAGGPGYEQYF
>.|.|TRBV29-1|TRBJ2-1
TGCAGCGTTGAAGGCGGCAGGGGCCCCTACAATGAGCAGTTCTTC
CSVEGGRGPYNEQFF
>once|.|TRBV6-5|TRBJ1-3
TGTGCCAGCAGACAGGAACCCTCTGGAAACACCATATATTTT
CASRQEPSGNTIYF
>once|.|TRBV11-2|TRBJ2-7
TGTGCCAGCAGCTTAGGAGCGCTTGGTCCCTACGAGCAGTACTTC
CASSLGALGPYEQYF
>few|.|TRBV5-4|TRBJ2-5
TGTGCCAGCAGCTTGCCCGAAGAGACCCAGTACTTC
CASSLPEETQYF
>.|TRBD2|TRBV6-1|TRBJ2-3
TGTGCCAGCAGTGTCCCGGGACTAGCGCTCACAGATACGCAGTATTTT
CASSVPGLALTDTQYF
>.|.|TRBV2|TRBJ1-1
TGTGCCAGCACTGAGCAGGGTTTGGGCACTGAAGCTTTCTTT
CASTEQGLGTEAFF
>.|TRBD1|TRBV27|TRBJ2-1
TGTGCCAGCAGATCCGGACAGGGGCAGTTCTTC
CASRSGQGQFF
>.|TRBD1|TRBV13|TRBJ2-3
TGTGCCAGCAGCTTAGACAGGGGGCGCGACCCAGATACGCAGTATTTT
CASSLDRGRDPDTQYF
>.|.|TRBV27|TRBJ1-2
TGTGCCAGCAGTTTATATCCTGCTAACTATGGCTACACCTTC
CASSLYPANYGYTF
>.|.|TRBV28|TRBJ1-3
TGTGCCAGTTCAGGGGCTGGAAACACCATATATTTT
CASSGAGNTIYF
>once|.|TRBV14|TRBJ2-1
TGTGCCGTCGACAGAAGGGAATGGGGTGGACCCTACAATGAGCAGTTCTTC
CAVDRREWGGPYNEQFF
>.|.|TRBV4-2|TRBJ2-7
TGTGCCAGCAGCCAAGAATTCCCCTACGAGCAGTACTTC
CASSQEFPYEQYF
>.|.|TRBV6-5|TRBJ2-3
TGTGCCAGCAGTTTGGACGGCACCACAGATACGCAGTATTTT
CASSLDGTTDTQYF
>.|TRBD2|TRBV28|TRBJ2-5
TGTGCCAGCATAACCGGGACTAGCGGGAGGAAAGAGACCCAGTACTTC
CASITGTSGRKETQYF
>few|TRBD1|TRBV10-2|TRBJ2-7
TGCGCCAGCAACCAGGGGGCCTACGAGCAGTACTTC
CASNQGAYEQYF
>.|.|TRBV5-5|TRBJ2-7
TGTGCCAGCAGCTTGGACCCCGGCAGCTCCTACGAGCAGTACTTC
CASSLDPGSSYEQYF
>.|.|TRBV28|TRBJ2-7
TGTGCCAGCAGCACGGACAGCTCAATGAACGAGCAGTACTTC
CASSTDSSMNEQYF
>.|.|TRBV27|TRBJ2-6
TGTGCCAGCAGTAACCCTCCCGGGGGCCCTACAGGCCTGACTTTC
CASSNPPGGPTGLTF
>.|.|TRBV19|TRBJ2-2
TGTGCCAGTAGTATAGCTCAGGGGAACACCGGGGAGCTGTTTTTT
CASSIAQGNTGELFF
>.|.|TRBV6-5|TRBJ2-7
TGTGCCAGCAGTTACTCACCCGGGTCCTACGAGCAGTACTTC
CASSYSPGSYEQYF
>.|.|TRBV10-1|TRBJ1-3
TGCGCCAGCTCCCCCGGGACATATTCTGGAAACACCATATATTTT
CASSPGTYSGNTIYF
>.|.|TRBV28|TRBJ2-7
TGTGCCAGCAGCTCGGACAGGGAGGAGGAGCGGGAGGCCTACGAGCAGTACTTC
CASSSDREEEREAYEQYF
>.|.|TRBV11-3|TRBJ2-1
TGTGCCAGCAGCTTAGAGTTTTCGTCAGACGATGAGCAGTTCTTC
CASSLEFSSDDEQFF
>.|TRBD2|TRBV6-5|TRBJ2-7
TGTGCCAGCAGTTACCAGCGGGAGGGCCTCCACGAGCAGTACTTC
CASSYQREGLHEQYF
>.|.|TRBV27|TRBJ1-4
TGTGCCAGCAGTTTAGGCCTCGGGCAGGGGAATCACATAGTGGAAAAACTGTTTTTT
CASSLGLGQGNHIVEKLFF
>.|TRBD1|TRBV5-6|TRBJ2-7
TGTGCCAGCAGCTGGGGACAGTACTACGAGCAGTACTTC
CASSWGQYYEQYF
>.|TRBD2|TRBV28|TRBJ2-7
TGTGCCAGCAGTTTAGTTGGCGGGAGCTACGAGCAGTACTTC
CASSLVGGSYEQYF
>.|TRBD2|TRBV19|TRBJ2-7
TGTGCCAGTAGTCCCGCAGGACCGCTAGCGGGTTCATACGAGCAGTACTTC
CASSPAGPLAGSYEQYF
>once|.|TRBV6-5|TRBJ2-3
TGTGCCAGCAGCCTATTGAGCACAGATACGCAGTATTTT
CASSLLSTDTQYF
>.|TRBD2|TRBV5-6|TRBJ2-1
TGTGCCAGCAGCGGAACTAGCGGGAGGGCCTACAATGAGCAGTTCTTC
CASSGTSGRAYNEQFF
>.|.|TRBV11-2|TRBJ2-1
TGTGCCAGCAGCCCTGGACTGAGGGGCAATGAGCAGTTCTTC
CASSPGLRGNEQFF
>.|.|TRBV6-1|TRBJ2-3
TGTGCCAGCAGTGAAAGGAGAGGGGGCACAGATACGCAGTATTTT
CASSERRGGTDTQYF
>.|.|TRBV5-6|TRBJ1-1
TGTGCCAGCAGCCCTATGGGGGCCGGCACTGAAGCTTTCTTT
CASSPMGAGTEAFF
>.|.|TRBV27|TRBJ1-1
TGTGCCAGCAGTTTAGGACCGGGGACCATGAACACTGAAGCTTTCTTT
CASSLGPGTMNTEAFF
>.|TRBD1|TRBV7-9|TRBJ1-1
TGTGCCAGCAGCCAGACAGGGGGCCACACTGAAGCTTTCTTT
CASSQTGGHTEAFF
>.|.|TRBV6-5|TRBJ2-1
TGTGCCACCGCGTCGGGGCACAATGAGCAGTTCTTC
CATASGHNEQFF
>once|.|TRBV25-1|TRBJ2-7
TGTGCCAGCAGTGGGCAGAGGAACGAGCAGTACTTC
CASSGQRNEQYF
>.|.|TRBV11-3|TRBJ1-3
TGTGCCAGCAGCTCGGGAACAGCTGGAAACACCATATATTTT
CASSSGTAGNTIYF
>.|.|TRBV21-1|TRBJ2-2
TGTGCCAGCACGGGACAGGGGGGGAACACCGGGGAGCTGTTTTTT
CASTGQGGNTGELFF
>.|TRBD1|TRBV19|TRBJ1-1
TGTGCCAGTAGTAAAAGGACAGGGGGCCTAACTGAAGCTTTCTTT
CASSKRTGGLTEAFF
>.|TRBD2|TRBV2|TRBJ2-7
TGTGCCAGCAGTGAAGATGGCGGGAGGAAATACGAGCAGTACTTC
CASSEDGGRKYEQYF
>.|.|TRBV27|TRBJ1-5
TGTGCCAGCAGTTTATCGCCCCAGGGGTTGGGCAATCAGCCCCAGCATTTT
CASSLSPQGLGNQPQHF
>.|.|TRBV4-1|TRBJ1-5
TGCGCCAGCAGCCAAGACGGGGGGGTTCCCTTGGGAAATCAGCCCCAGCATTTT
CASSQDGGVPLGNQPQHF
>.|.|TRBV28|TRBJ1-1
TGTGCCAGCAGTTTCACGGTGAACACTGAAGCTTTCTTT
CASSFTVNTEAFF
>.|.|TRBV19|TRBJ1-1
TGTGCCAGTAGTATAGATCTGAGGGTAAGGGGATTGAACACTGAAGCTTTCTTT
CASSIDLRVRGLNTEAFF
>.|TRBD2|TRBV28|TRBJ2-3
TGTGCCAGCAGTCAGCCCGAGAGTAGCGGGAGGGTTGGGGCAGATACGCAGTATTTT
CASSQPESSGRVGADTQYF
>.|TRBD1|TRBV15|TRBJ2-7
TGTGCCACCAGCAGAGATAGGGGGCCCTACGAGCAGTACTTC
CATSRDRGPYEQYF
>.|TRBD2|TRBV27|TRBJ2-3
TGTGCCAGCAGTCTCCGACTAGCGGGAGAATTTGATACGCAGTATTTT
CASSLRLAGEFDTQYF
>.|TRBD1|TRBV4-1|TRBJ2-7
TGCGCCAGCAGCCGGACAGGAACCTACGAGCAGTACTTC
CASSRTGTYEQYF
>.|.|TRBV28|TRBJ1-1
TGTGCCAGCAGTTTTTCCGGACAGACTGAAGCTTTCTTT
CASSFSGQTEAFF
>few|.|TRBV5-4|TRBJ1-2
TGTGCCAGCAGCCCGGGAGGGGCCTATGGCTACACCTTC
CASSPGGAYGYTF
>once|.|TRBV11-2|TRBJ2-7
TGTGCCAGCACGGGGTCCTCCTACGAGCAGTACTTC
CASTGSSYEQYF
>.|TRBD2|TRBV4-1|TRBJ2-2
TGCGCCAGCAGCCAAGAATTGCGGGAGGGGTTCGGGGAGCTGTTTTTT
CASSQELREGFGELFF
>.|TRBD1|TRBV7-8|TRBJ2-5
TGTGCCAGCAGCTTACAGGGGGCTGAGACCCAGTACTTC
CASSLQGAETQYF
>.|TRBD1|TRBV4-1|TRBJ1-1
TGCGCCAGCAGCCAACGGGACAGGGGAACTTTCTTT
CASSQRDRGTFF
>.|.|TRBV14|TRBJ2-7
TGTGCCAGCAGCCAAGTCTACAGGGCCCACGAGCAGTACTTC
CASSQVYRAHEQYF